This entry concerns a single T cell receptor beta chain. This sample was taken from a study of blood T cell repertoires in COVID-19. Germline V gene sequence: CDR1 SNHLY, CDR2 FYNNEI. This CDR3 is built from 15 residues. V was pared by 3 bases and J by 7 bases, with 5 bases of the junction left unmatched. The protocol was immunoSEQ multiplex PCR, while the TCRdb copy is restricted to in-frame clones and leaves out a portion. Of around 260,000 clones in the sample, around four fifths are singletons; the top ten hold around 4.1%. V and J are TRBV2 and TRBJ2-1; TRBD2 matches 11 bases. Sample: PBMCs or T cells enriched from blood (not recorded which). This clonotype was obtained from a man between 25 and 39 years old with acute COVID-19. CDR3 sequence (DNA): TGTGCCAGCAGTGACGGGACTAGCGGCTATAATGAGCAGTTCTTC. Protein product: CASSDGTSGYNEQFF. The variable domain in full, with the rest retrieved from reference TRBV2 and TRBJ2-1, is EPEVTQTPSHQVTQMGQEVILRCVPISNHLYFYWYRQILGQKVEFLVSFYNNEISEKSEIFDDQFSVERPDGSNFTLKIRSTKLEDSAMYFCASSDGTSGYNEQFFGPGTRLTVL.